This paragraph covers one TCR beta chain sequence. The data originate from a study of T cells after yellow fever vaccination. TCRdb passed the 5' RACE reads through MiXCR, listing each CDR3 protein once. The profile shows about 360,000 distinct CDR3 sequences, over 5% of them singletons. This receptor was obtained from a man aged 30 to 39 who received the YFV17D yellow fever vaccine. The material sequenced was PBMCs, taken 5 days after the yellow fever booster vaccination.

CDR3 protein: CASSLHSTGGGSYEQYF. In nucleotides, the CDR3 is TGTGCCAGCAGCTTACACTCGACAGGGGGTGGCTCCTACGAGCAGTACTTC. The rearrangement links TRBV7-2 to TRBJ2-7; 9 bases fit TRBD1. With 2 bases clipped from V and 0 bases from J, the junction kept 8 bases outside the gene matches. The CDR3 has 17 amino acids. The germline CDR1 and CDR2 sequences are SGHTA and FQGNSA.